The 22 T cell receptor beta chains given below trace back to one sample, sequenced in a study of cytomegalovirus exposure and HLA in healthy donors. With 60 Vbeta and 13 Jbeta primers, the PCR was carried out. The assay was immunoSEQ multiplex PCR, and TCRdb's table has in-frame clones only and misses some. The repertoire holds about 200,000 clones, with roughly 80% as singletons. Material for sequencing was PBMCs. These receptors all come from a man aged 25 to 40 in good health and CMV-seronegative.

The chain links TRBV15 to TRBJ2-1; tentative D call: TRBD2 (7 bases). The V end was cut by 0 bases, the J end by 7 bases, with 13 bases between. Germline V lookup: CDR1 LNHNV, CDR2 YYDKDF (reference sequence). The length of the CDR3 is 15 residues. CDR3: CATSREWGGQNEQFF. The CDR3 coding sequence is TGTGCCACCAGCAGAGAGTGGGGGGGCCAAAATGAGCAGTTCTTC.

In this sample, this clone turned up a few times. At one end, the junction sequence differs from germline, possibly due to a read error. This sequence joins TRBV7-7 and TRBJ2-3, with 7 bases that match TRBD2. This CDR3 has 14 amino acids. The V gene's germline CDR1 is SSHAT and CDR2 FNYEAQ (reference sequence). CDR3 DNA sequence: TGTGCTAGCAGCCCCGGACTAGGCACAGATACGCAGTATTTT. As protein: CASSPGLGTDTQYF. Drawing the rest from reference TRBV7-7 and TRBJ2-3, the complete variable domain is GAGVSQSPRYKVTKRGQDVTLRCDPISSHATLYWYQQALGQGPEFLTYFNYEAQPDKSGLPSDRFSAERPEGSISTLTIQRTEQRDSAMYRCASSPGLGTDTQYFGPGTRLTVL.

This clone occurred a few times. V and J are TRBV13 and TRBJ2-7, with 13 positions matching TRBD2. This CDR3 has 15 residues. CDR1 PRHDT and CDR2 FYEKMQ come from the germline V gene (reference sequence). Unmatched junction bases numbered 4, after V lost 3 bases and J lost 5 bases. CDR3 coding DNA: TGTGCCAGCAGCTTCGGGACTAGCGGGACTGACGAGCAGTACTTC. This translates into CASSFGTSGTDEQYF.

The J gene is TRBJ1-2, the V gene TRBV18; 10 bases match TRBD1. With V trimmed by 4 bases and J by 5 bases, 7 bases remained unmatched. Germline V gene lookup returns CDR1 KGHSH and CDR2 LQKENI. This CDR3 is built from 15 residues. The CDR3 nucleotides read TGTGCCAGCTCACTAGGACAGGGGGACGAGTATGGCTACACCTTC. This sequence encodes CASSLGQGDEYGYTF.

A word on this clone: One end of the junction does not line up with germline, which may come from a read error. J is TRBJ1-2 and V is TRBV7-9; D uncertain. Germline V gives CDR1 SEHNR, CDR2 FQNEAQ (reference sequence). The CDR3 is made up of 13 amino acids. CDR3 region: CASSLVPPQAPLF. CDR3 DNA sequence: TGTGCCAGCAGCTTAGTCCCCCCCCAGGCCCCTCTCTTC.

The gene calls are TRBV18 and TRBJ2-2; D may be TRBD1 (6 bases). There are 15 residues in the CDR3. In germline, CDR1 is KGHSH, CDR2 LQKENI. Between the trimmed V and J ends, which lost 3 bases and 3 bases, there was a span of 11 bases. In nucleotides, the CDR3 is TGTGCCAGCTCACCCCGGACAGAACACACCGGGGAGCTGTTTTTT. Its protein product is CASSPRTEHTGELFF.

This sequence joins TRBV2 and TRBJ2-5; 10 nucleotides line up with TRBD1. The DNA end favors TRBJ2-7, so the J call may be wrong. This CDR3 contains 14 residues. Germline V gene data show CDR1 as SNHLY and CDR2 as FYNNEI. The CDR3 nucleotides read TGTGCCAGCAGTGGGGACAGGGGATCCTACGAGCAGTACTTC. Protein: CASSGDRGSYEQYF.

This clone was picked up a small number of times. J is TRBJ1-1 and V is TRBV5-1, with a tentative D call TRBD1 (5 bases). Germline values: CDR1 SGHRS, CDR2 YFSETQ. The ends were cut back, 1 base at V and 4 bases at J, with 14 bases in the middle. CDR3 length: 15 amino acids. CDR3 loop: CASSLFQGSGTEAFF. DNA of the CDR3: TGCGCCAGCAGCTTGTTTCAGGGTTCTGGCACTGAAGCTTTCTTT.

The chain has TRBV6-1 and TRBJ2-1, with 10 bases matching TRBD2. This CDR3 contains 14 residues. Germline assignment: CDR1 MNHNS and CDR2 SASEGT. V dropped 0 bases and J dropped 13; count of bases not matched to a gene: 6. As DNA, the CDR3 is TGTGCCAGCAGTGAAGCGACTGGACTAGCGGAACAGTTCTTC. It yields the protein CASSEATGLAEQFF.

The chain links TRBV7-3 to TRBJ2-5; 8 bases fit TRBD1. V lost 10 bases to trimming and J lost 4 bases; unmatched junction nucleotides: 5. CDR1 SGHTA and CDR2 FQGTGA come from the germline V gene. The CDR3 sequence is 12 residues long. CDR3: CATRQGIETQYF. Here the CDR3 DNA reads TGTGCCACGCGACAGGGGATAGAGACCCAGTACTTC.

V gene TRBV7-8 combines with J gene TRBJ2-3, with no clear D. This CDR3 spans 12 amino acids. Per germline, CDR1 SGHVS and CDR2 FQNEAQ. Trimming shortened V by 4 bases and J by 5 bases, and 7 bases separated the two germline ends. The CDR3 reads CASSSPGDTQYF. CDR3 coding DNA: TGTGCCAGCAGCTCTCCAGGAGATACGCAGTATTTT.

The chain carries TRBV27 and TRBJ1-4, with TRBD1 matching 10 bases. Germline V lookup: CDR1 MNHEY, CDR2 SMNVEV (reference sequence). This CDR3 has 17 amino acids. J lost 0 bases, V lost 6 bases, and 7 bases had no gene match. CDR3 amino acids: CASRGFGTGATNEKLFF. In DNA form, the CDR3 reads TGTGCCAGCAGGGGCTTTGGGACAGGGGCAACTAATGAAAAACTGTTTTTT.

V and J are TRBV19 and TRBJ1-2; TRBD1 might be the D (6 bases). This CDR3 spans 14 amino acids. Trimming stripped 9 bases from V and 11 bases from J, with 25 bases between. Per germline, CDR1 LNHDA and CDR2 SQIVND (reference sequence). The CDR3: CASMRDTPSSGYTF. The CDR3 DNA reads TGTGCCAGCATGAGGGACACCCCATCTAGTGGATACACCTTC. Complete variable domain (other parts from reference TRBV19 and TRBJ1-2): DGGITQSPKYLFRKEGQNVTLSCEQNLNHDAMYWYRQDPGQGLRLIYYSQIVNDFQKGDIAEGYSVSREKKESFPLTVTSAQKNPTAFYLCASMRDTPSSGYTFGSGTRLTVV.

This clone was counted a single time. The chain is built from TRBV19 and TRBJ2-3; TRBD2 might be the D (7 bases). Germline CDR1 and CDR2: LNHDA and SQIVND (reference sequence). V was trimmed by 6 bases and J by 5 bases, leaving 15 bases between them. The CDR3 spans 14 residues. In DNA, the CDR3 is TGTGCCAGTAGAATAAGGGGGGGAGGAGATACGCAGTATTTT. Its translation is CASRIRGGGDTQYF.

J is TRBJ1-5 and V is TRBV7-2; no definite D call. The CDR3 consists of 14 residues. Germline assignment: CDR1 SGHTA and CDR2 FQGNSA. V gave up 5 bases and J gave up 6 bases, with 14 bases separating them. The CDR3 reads CASSQTPLGQPQHF. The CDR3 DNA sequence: TGTGCCAGCAGCCAGACTCCGCTGGGTCAGCCCCAGCATTTT. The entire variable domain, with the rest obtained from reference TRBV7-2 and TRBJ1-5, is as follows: GAGVSQSPSNKVTEKGKDVELRCDPISGHTALYWYRQSLGQGLEFLIYFQGNSAPDKSGLPSDRFSAERTGGSVSTLTIQRTQQEDSAVYLCASSQTPLGQPQHFGDGTRLSIL.

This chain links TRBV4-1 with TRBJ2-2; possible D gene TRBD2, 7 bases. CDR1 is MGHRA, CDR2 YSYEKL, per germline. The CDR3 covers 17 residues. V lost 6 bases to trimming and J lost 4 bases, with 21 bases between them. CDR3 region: CASSFFGGGGFTGELFF. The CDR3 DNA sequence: TGCGCCAGCAGTTTCTTCGGAGGCGGGGGCTTCACCGGGGAGCTGTTTTTT.

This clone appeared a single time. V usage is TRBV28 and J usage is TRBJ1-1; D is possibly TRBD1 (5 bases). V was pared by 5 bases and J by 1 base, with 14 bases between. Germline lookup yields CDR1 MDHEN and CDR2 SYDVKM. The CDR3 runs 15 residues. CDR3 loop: CASSPSRETNTEAFF. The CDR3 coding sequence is TGTGCCAGCAGTCCCAGCAGGGAAACGAACACTGAAGCTTTCTTT.

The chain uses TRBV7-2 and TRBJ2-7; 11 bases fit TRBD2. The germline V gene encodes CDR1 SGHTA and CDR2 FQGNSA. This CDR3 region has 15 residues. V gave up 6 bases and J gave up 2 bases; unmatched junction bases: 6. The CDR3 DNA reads TGTGCCAGCAGTATACTAGCGGGGGCCGCCTACGAGCAGTACTTC. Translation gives CASSILAGAAYEQYF.

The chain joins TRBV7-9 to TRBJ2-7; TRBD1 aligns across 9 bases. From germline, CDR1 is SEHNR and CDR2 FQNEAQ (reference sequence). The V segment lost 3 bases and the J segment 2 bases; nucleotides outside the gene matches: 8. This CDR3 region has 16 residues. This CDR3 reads CASSLAGTGSPYEQYF. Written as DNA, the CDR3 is TGTGCCAGCAGCTTGGCCGGGACAGGGAGTCCCTACGAGCAGTACTTC.

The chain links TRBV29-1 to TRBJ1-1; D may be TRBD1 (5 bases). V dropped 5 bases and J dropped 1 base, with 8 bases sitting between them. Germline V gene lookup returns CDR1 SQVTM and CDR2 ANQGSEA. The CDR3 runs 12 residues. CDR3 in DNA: TGCAGCGTTCCCGGGGGGAACACTGAAGCTTTCTTT. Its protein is CSVPGGNTEAFF.

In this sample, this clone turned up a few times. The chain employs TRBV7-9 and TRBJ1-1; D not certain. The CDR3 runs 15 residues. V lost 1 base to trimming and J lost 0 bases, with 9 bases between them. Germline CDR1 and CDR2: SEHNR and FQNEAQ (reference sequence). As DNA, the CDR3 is TGTGCCAGCAGCTTAGTGGACTTTCTGAACACTGAAGCTTTCTTT. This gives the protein CASSLVDFLNTEAFF.

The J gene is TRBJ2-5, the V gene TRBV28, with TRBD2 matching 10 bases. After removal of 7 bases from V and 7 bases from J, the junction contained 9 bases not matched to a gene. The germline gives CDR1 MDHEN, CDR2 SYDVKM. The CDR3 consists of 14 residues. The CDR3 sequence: CASTPGQRGGTQYF. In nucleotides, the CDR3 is TGTGCCAGCACCCCGGGACAGCGGGGGGGGACCCAGTACTTC.